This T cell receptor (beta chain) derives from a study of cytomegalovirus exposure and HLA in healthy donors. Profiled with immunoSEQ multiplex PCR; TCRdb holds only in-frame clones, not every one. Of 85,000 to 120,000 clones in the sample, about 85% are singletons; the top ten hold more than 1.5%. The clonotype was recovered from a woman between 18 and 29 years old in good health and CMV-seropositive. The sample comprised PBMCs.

The CDR3 DNA sequence: TGCGCCAGCAGCACAAATAATTCACCCCTCCACTTT. Amino acid sequence: CASSTNNSPLHF. The chain recombines TRBV4-3 with TRBJ1-6; D unresolved. V lost 5 bases to trimming and J lost 5 bases, with 4 bases between them. In germline, CDR1 is LGHNA, CDR2 YSLEER. CDR3 length equals 12 residues.